Listed below are T cell receptor beta chains from one sample, sequenced in a study of shared clonotypes between healthy human individuals. Clones were sequenced by immunoSEQ multiplex PCR, and TCRdb holds only the in-frame ones, with some missing. The sample has millions of clones; about 95% are singletons. Sequencing was carried out using naive CD8+ T cells sorted from blood. These receptors originate from a man younger than 35 in good health. Both conserved end residues are part of each CDR3. A D gene is named only where the DNA matches it firmly. Rows give clone size only sometimes, using once, few, many, or a class for an expanded clone.

TRBV19	TRBJ1-1	-	-	TGTGCCAGTAGTATTGTCCAGGGCGGCACTGAAGCTTTCTTT	CASSIVQGGTEAFF
TRBV4-1	TRBJ1-5	-	-	TGCGCCAGCAGCCAAGGGCCCGCAGACTATAGCAATCAGCCCCAGCATTTT	CASSQGPADYSNQPQHF
TRBV7-6	TRBJ2-5	-	-	TGTGCCAGCAGCTTATCCGGGGCGTGGGAGACCCAGTACTTC	CASSLSGAWETQYF
TRBV4-3	TRBJ1-4	-	TRBD1	TGCGCCAGCAGCCAAGTGGGGACAGCAACTAATGAAAAACTGTTTTTT	CASSQVGTATNEKLFF
TRBV12-5	TRBJ2-7	-	TRBD2	TGTGCTAGTGGTTTGCCCCTCATGAGCGGGAGAGAGTGCTACGAGCAGTACTTC	CASGLPLMSGRECYEQYF
TRBV15	TRBJ2-1	-	TRBD2	TGTGCCACCAGCAGAGATCTAGCGGAGGATGAGCAGTTCTTC	CATSRDLAEDEQFF
TRBV14	TRBJ1-2	-	TRBD1	TGTGCCAGCAGTCCTTTTACAGGGGACAACTATGGCTACACCTTC	CASSPFTGDNYGYTF
TRBV27	TRBJ1-6	-	-	TGTGCCAGCAGTTTCGACGGTATCAACACCCTCCACTTT	CASSFDGINTLHF
TRBV30	TRBJ1-2	few	-	TGTGCCTGGAGAAAGCGTAACTATGGCTACACCTTC	CAWRKRNYGYTF
TRBV6-6	TRBJ1-4	-	TRBD1	TGTGCCAGCAGTTCGACAGGGGGAACTAATGAAAAACTGTTTTTT	CASSSTGGTNEKLFF
TRBV5-1	TRBJ2-7	-	-	TGCGCCAGCCGGACGGGGGCAGGGGCCGAGCAGTACTTC	CASRTGAGAEQYF
TRBV7-2	TRBJ2-1	-	TRBD1	TGTGCCAGCAGCTTACTATGGGACAGTCCGTACAATGAGCAGTTCTTC	CASSLLWDSPYNEQFF
TRBV6-1	TRBJ1-1	-	-	TGTGCCAGCAGGCCCCTGGTCCTGGGTAATACTGAAGCTTTCTTT	CASRPLVLGNTEAFF
TRBV19	TRBJ2-7	-	TRBD1	TGTGCCAGTAGTATCAGGGGGCCCGAATACTACGAGCAGTACTTC	CASSIRGPEYYEQYF
TRBV13	TRBJ2-3	-	TRBD2	TGTGCCAGCAGCTTCGGAGCGGGGGGCCCAGATACGCAGTATTTT	CASSFGAGGPDTQYF
TRBV30	TRBJ2-3	-	TRBD1	TGTGCCTGGAGTGTAGTCGGGACAGGCCGTTTAAATACGCAGTATTTT	CAWSVVGTGRLNTQYF
TRBV15	TRBJ1-4	-	-	TGTGCCACCAGCAGTGAAGGGTTGAGGGTTGAAAAACTGTTTTTT	CATSSEGLRVEKLFF
TRBV28	TRBJ2-1	-	-	TGTGCCAGCAGTCCTAACAATGAGCAGTTCTTC	CASSPNNEQFF
TRBV28	TRBJ2-3	-	-	TGTGCCAGCAGTTTTGATCCGCCAGCAACTTTCACAGATACGCAGTATTTT	CASSFDPPATFTDTQYF
TRBV5-4	TRBJ2-5	-	TRBD1	TGTGCCAGCAGCTTGGTTGGGCAGGGGGTAGAGACCCAGTACTTC	CASSLVGQGVETQYF
TRBV6-5	TRBJ1-2	-	TRBD1	TGTGCCAGCAGTCCTGGACAGGGGATCGGCTACACCTTC	CASSPGQGIGYTF
TRBV15	TRBJ2-5	once	TRBD1	TGTGCCACCAGCAGGGGGACAGGGGCAGGGGTGGAGACCCAGTACTTC	CATSRGTGAGVETQYF
TRBV19	TRBJ1-1	once	-	TGTGCCAGTAGCCCGACCATGAACACTGAAGCTTTCTTT	CASSPTMNTEAFF
TRBV30	TRBJ2-7	-	-	TGTGCCTGGAGTGTAGGGCAAACCTACGAGCAGTACTTC	CAWSVGQTYEQYF
TRBV21-1	TRBJ1-1	-	-	TGTGCCAGGGGGGGCGCGAGAGGGGTCACTGAAGCTTTCTTT	CARGGARGVTEAFF
TRBV27	TRBJ1-5	-	-	TGTGCCAGCAGTTTATTTCCGGGGACGGGCAATCAGCCCCAGCATTTT	CASSLFPGTGNQPQHF
TRBV18	TRBJ1-1	-	TRBD1	TGTGCCAGCTCACCGACAGGGGGTGGGTACACTGAAGCTTTCTTT	CASSPTGGGYTEAFF
TRBV15	TRBJ2-1	-	-	TGTGCCACCAGCCCCGGGATAGAGGGGAGCAATGAGCAGTTCTTC	CATSPGIEGSNEQFF
TRBV7-3	TRBJ2-1	-	-	TGTGCCAGCAGCCCAGGATCCTCGGCGGAGCAGTTCTTC	CASSPGSSAEQFF
TRBV5-1	TRBJ2-7	-	-	TGCGCCAGCAGCTTGGCAGGTGAGGCCGAGCAGTACTTC	CASSLAGEAEQYF
TRBV7-9	TRBJ1-4	-	-	TGTGCCAGCAGCTTAGTAGAGGGACCAGGAGATGAAAAACTGTTTTTT	CASSLVEGPGDEKLFF